One and the same sample provided the 12 T cell receptor beta chains below, sequenced in a study of graft-versus-host responses after intestinal transplantation (dated by TCRdb to the early 2020s). According to the study, the label for this sample's time point signals: cells obtained before transplantation from donor or recipient. These receptors lack a known antigen. The library was generated by the immunoSEQ multiplex PCR assay. Imported from immuneACCESS, the table was reduced by TCRdb to in-frame sequences with V and J called. These copies leave out some clones; in studies compared against another copy, an unresolved V gene accounts for under half, and the cause of the remainder is not known. For this sample there are tens of thousands of clones; about 89% appear just once. The ten largest clones add up to roughly 0.35% of the sample. The source material was unstimulated CD4+ T cells sorted from spleen or lymph node cells, sampled before intestinal transplant. The receptors derive from a human donor who received an intestinal transplant.

This clone was seen just once. The chain uses TRBV28 and TRBJ1-6; 7 bases line up with TRBD1. CDR1 is MDHEN and CDR2 is SYDVKM in the germline V gene. The trim removed 8 bases at V and 7 bases at J, leaving 5 bases unmatched. CDR3 length: 13 amino acids. DNA of the CDR3: TGTGCCAGCGGGGGGACAGCCAATTCACCCCTCCACTTT. Residues: CASGGTANSPLHF. Full variable domain (rest looked up from reference TRBV28 and TRBJ1-6): DVKVTQSSRYLVKRTGEKVFLECVQDMDHENMFWYRQDPGLGLRLIYFSYDVKMKEKGDIPEGYSVSREKKERFSLILESASTNQTSMYLCASGGTANSPLHFGNGTRLTVT.

This chain joins TRBV11-2 and TRBJ1-3, with TRBD1 matching 7 bases. The CDR3 is 16 residues long. J was trimmed by 3 bases and V by 0 bases; bases with no gene match: 5. The germline V gene has CDR1 SGHAT and CDR2 FQNNGV. The DNA for the CDR3 is TGTGCCAGCAGCTTAGATGCCGGGACAGTTGGAAACACCATATATTTT. It yields the protein CASSLDAGTVGNTIYF.

The chain is built from TRBV9 and TRBJ2-1; 9 positions agree with TRBD2. The trim removed 0 bases at V and 9 bases at J, leaving 10 bases unmatched. There are 16 residues in the CDR3. CDR1 is SGDLS and CDR2 is YYNGEE in the germline V gene. CDR3 region: CASSVDGSGRISEQFF. Written as DNA, the CDR3 is TGTGCCAGCAGCGTAGATGGTAGCGGGAGAATAAGTGAGCAGTTCTTC.

The chain recombines TRBV7-3 with TRBJ1-5, with D unclear. Germline CDR1 is SGHTA and CDR2 is FQGTGA. With 1 base removed from V and 9 bases from J, the gap between germline ends came to 10 bases. The CDR3 runs to 13 residues. The CDR3 is CASSLSGLWPQHF. The CDR3 nucleotides are TGTGCCAGCAGCTTAAGCGGCCTATGGCCCCAGCATTTT.

This chain uses TRBV28 with TRBJ2-7, with a possible D match to TRBD2 (7 bases). Germline values: CDR1 MDHEN, CDR2 SYDVKM. Trimming took off 5 bases at V and 4 bases at J, with 21 bases between the two ends. The length of the CDR3 is 16 residues. Here the CDR3 reads CASSHTKGGGGYEQYF. The CDR3 nucleotides read TGTGCCAGCAGTCACACTAAGGGAGGGGGGGGTTACGAGCAGTACTTC.

The J gene is TRBJ2-2, the V gene TRBV5-1, with 7 bases aligning to TRBD2. CDR3 size: 14 residues. Germline V gene data show CDR1 as SGHRS and CDR2 as YFSETQ. V shed 5 bases, J shed 1 base, and the junction held 2 bases outside the gene matches. The DNA of the CDR3 is TGCGCCAGCAGTCCTAGCGGGAACACCGGGGAGCTGTTTTTT. Translating gives CASSPSGNTGELFF.

This chain uses TRBV11-2 with TRBJ1-4; weak D call: TRBD1 (6 bases). CDR3 size: 14 residues. Trimming left V 5 bases short and J 11 bases short, with 18 bases between. Per germline, CDR1 SGHAT and CDR2 FQNNGV. The CDR3 reads CASSPPARTEKLFF. CDR3 sequence (DNA): TGTGCCAGCAGCCCCCCCGCGCGGACAGAGAAACTGTTTTTT.

This clone was observed a single time. The J gene is TRBJ1-2, the V gene TRBV7-9, with 8 bases matching TRBD1. Germline trimming cut 3 bases from V and 6 bases from J; bases unmatched to any gene: 6. Germline V gene lookup returns CDR1 SEHNR and CDR2 FQNEAQ (reference sequence). There are 14 residues in the CDR3. The CDR3 is CASSFRGQVHGYTF. CDR3 DNA sequence: TGTGCCAGCAGCTTCCGGGGACAGGTTCATGGCTACACCTTC.

The CDR3 is CASSQQIGRKTQYF. For the CDR3, the DNA is TGTGCCAGCAGCCAACAAATAGGGAGAAAGACCCAGTACTTC. The chain uses TRBV14 and TRBJ2-5; a weak D match, TRBD2 (5 bases). Trimming removed 2 bases from V and 6 bases from J, with 13 bases in between. The CDR3 spans 14 residues. Germline V gives CDR1 SGHDN, CDR2 FVKESK.

The chain employs TRBV30 and TRBJ2-2; a weak D match, TRBD1 (5 bases). CDR1 and CDR2 (germline): GTSNPN, SVGIG (reference sequence). The CDR3 loop spans 15 amino acids. Trimming cost V 7 bases and J 2 bases, with 17 bases left between them. CDR3 sequence (DNA): TGTGCCTCTAATGCTCCAGGGCTTAACACCGGGGAGCTGTTTTTT. The encoded protein is CASNAPGLNTGELFF.

The chain links TRBV6-1 to TRBJ2-7; TRBD1 matches 9 bases. The V gene's germline CDR1 is MNHNS and CDR2 SASEGT. This CDR3 contains 13 residues. The V and J ends lost 6 bases and 2 bases, in that order; junction bases with no gene match: 2. The CDR3: CASRGQGTYEQYF. The DNA of the CDR3 is TGTGCCAGCAGAGGACAGGGGACCTACGAGCAGTACTTC.

The chain is built from TRBV6-5 and TRBJ1-6; TRBD1 matches at 9 bases. Germline CDR1 MNHEY, CDR2 SVGAGI. After removal of 8 bases from V and 7 bases from J, the junction contained 9 bases not matched to a gene. This CDR3 has 15 amino acids. CDR3 protein: CASSATGTGNSPLHF. For the CDR3, the DNA is TGTGCCAGCTCTGCTACCGGGACAGGGAATTCACCCCTCCACTTT.